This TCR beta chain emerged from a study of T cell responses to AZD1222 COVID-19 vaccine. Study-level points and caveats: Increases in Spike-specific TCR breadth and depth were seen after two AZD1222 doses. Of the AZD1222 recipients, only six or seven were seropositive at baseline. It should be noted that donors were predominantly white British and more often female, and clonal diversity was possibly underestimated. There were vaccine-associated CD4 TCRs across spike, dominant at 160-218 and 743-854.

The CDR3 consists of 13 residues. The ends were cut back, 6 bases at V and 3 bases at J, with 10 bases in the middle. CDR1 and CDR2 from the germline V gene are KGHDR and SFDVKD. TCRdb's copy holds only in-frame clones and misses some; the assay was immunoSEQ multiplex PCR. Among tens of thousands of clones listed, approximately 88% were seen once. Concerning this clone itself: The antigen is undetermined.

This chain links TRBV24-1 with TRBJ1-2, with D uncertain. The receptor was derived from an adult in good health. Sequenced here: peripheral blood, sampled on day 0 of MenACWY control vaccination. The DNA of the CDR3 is TGTGCCACCAGTTCCTGGCAGGACTATGGCTACACCTTC. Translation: CATSSWQDYGYTF.